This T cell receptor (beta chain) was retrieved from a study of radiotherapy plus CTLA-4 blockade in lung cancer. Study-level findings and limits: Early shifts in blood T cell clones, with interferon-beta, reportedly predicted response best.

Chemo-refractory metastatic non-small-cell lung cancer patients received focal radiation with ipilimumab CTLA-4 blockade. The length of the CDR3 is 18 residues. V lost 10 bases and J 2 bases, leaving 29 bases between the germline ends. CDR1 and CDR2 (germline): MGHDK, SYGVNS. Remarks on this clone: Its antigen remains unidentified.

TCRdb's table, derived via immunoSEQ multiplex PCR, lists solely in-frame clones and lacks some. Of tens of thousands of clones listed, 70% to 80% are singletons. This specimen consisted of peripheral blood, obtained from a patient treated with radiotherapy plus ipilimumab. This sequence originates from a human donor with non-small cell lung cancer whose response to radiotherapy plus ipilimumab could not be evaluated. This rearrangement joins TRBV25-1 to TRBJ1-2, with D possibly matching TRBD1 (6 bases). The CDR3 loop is CATLAWGGQHYGNYGYTF. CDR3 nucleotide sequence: TGTGCCACCCTAGCTTGGGGGGGCCAACACTACGGGAACTATGGCTACACCTTC.